One sample yielded the 31 T cell receptor beta chains listed below, sequenced in a study of cytomegalovirus exposure and HLA in healthy donors. PCR was performed using 60 Vbeta and 13 Jbeta primers. The method was immunoSEQ multiplex PCR; TCRdb's version includes in-frame clones alone and lacks a portion of them. The sample contains about 130,000 clones, around 69% of which appear only once. The sequenced material came from PBMCs. The origin of the receptors is a human donor in good health.

As to this clone: One end of the junction is discordant with germline, which a read error may explain. The V call is TRBV5-6, the J call TRBJ2-5; TRBD2 matches 7 bases. The J call may not be correct, given that the DNA end is closer to TRBJ2-7. Germline V lookup: CDR1 SGHDT, CDR2 YYEEEE. The CDR3 loop spans 15 amino acids. The CDR3 DNA is TGTGCTAGCAGCTTGGCTCTAGCGGCGTCTTACGAGCAGTACTTC. Its protein product is CASSLALAASYEQYF.

This clone was seen more than once but under ten times. The gene calls are TRBV5-1 and TRBJ2-1; 8 bases fit TRBD2. The V and J ends lost 2 bases and 5 bases, in that order; junction bases with no gene match: 15. Germline CDR1 reads SGHRS; CDR2 reads YFSETQ. This CDR3 is built from 18 residues. In DNA, the CDR3 is TGCGCCAGCAGCTTTACAGCCCACCGACTAGCGCAAAACAATGAGCAGTTCTTC. This codes for CASSFTAHRLAQNNEQFF.

About this clone itself: At one end, the junction sequence differs from germline, possibly due to a read error. This rearrangement joins TRBV7-9 to TRBJ2-3; 11 bases match TRBD2. The CDR3 loop spans 16 amino acids. Per germline, CDR1 SEHNR and CDR2 FQNEAQ (reference sequence). CDR3 sequence: CSSSRTLAGGSDTQYF. In nucleotides, the CDR3 is TGTTCCAGCAGCCGGACTCTAGCGGGGGGATCAGATACGCAGTATTTT.

CDR3 sequence: CASSIALAGGPWGTGELFF. The CDR3, as DNA: TGTGCCAGTAGTATAGCCTTAGCGGGAGGGCCTTGGGGCACCGGGGAGCTGTTTTTT. The chain is built from TRBV19 and TRBJ2-2; 11 bases match TRBD2. This CDR3 is 19 amino acids long. V trimming: 1 base; J trimming: 4 bases; junction bases outside the gene matches: 11. CDR1 is LNHDA and CDR2 is SQIVND in the germline V gene (reference sequence).

The rearrangement links TRBV5-1 to TRBJ2-1; 11 bases agree with TRBD2. Germline lookup yields CDR1 SGHRS and CDR2 YFSETQ. CDR3 length: 14 residues. The ends lost 9 bases at V and 7 bases at J; junction bases unmatched: 9. The CDR3 coding sequence is TGCGCCACGGGACTAGCGGCCCCTGGGAATGAGCAGTTCTTC. It encodes CATGLAAPGNEQFF.

The chain combines TRBV2 with TRBJ2-7; 7 nucleotides match TRBD2. The germline V gene has CDR1 SNHLY and CDR2 FYNNEI. The V gene end was trimmed by 8 bases and the J gene end by 4 bases; junction bases not matched to a gene: 5. This CDR3 has 12 amino acids. CDR3 DNA sequence: TGTGCCAGCTCGGGGGGATGGTACGAGCAGTACTTC. Translation: CASSGGWYEQYF.

The chain carries TRBV4-2 and TRBJ2-7, with 16 bases aligning to TRBD2. This CDR3 contains 19 residues. The germline gives CDR1 LGHNA, CDR2 YNFKEQ. With V trimmed by 0 bases and J by 2 bases, 7 bases remained unmatched. The chain's CDR3 is CASSQDRGGTSGRAYEQYF. The CDR3 DNA follows: TGTGCCAGCAGCCAAGATCGGGGTGGGACTAGCGGGAGGGCCTACGAGCAGTACTTC.

The chain couples TRBV9 to TRBJ1-1; tentatively, D is TRBD1 (6 bases). The germline V gene encodes CDR1 SGDLS and CDR2 YYNGEE. Deletions cut 4 bases from V and 1 base from J, with 11 bases between. There are 14 residues in the CDR3. CDR3 loop: CASSLRTANTEAFF. For the CDR3, the DNA is TGTGCCAGCAGCCTCAGGACAGCGAACACTGAAGCTTTCTTT.

This rearrangement joins TRBV6-1 to TRBJ2-2; D is undetermined. The CDR3 has 13 amino acids. CDR1 and CDR2 (germline): MNHNS, SASEGT. Trimming cost V 4 bases and J 7 bases, with 10 bases left between them. The CDR3 reads CASSVGGGGELFF. The CDR3, as DNA: TGTGCCAGCAGTGTTGGTGGCGGCGGGGAGCTGTTTTTT.

The gene calls are TRBV2 and TRBJ1-2; weak D call: TRBD1 (6 bases). In germline, CDR1 is SNHLY, CDR2 FYNNEI. V was trimmed by 6 bases and J by 7 bases, leaving 21 bases between them. The CDR3 loop spans 15 amino acids. The CDR3 coding sequence is TGTGCCAGCAGGTTACTGGTGGCAGGGGTCGGTGGCTACACCTTC. Amino acid sequence: CASRLLVAGVGGYTF.

The chain has TRBV28 and TRBJ2-2; D remains ambiguous. Between the trimmed V and J ends, which lost 6 bases and 4 bases, there was a span of 6 bases. CDR3 length: 12 residues. Germline V gene lookup returns CDR1 MDHEN and CDR2 SYDVKM. CDR3 nucleotides: TGTGCCAGCAGCAGTCTCACCGGGGAGCTGTTTTTT. Translated, it gives CASSSLTGELFF.

This chain joins TRBV28 and TRBJ1-6; D may be TRBD1 (5 bases). The CDR3 runs to 14 residues. Looked up from germline, CDR1 is MDHEN and CDR2 is SYDVKM. V gave up 3 bases and J gave up 5 bases, with 8 bases separating them. Here the CDR3 DNA reads TGTGCCAGCAGTTTGGGGCTAAATAATTCACCCCTCCACTTT. Protein: CASSLGLNNSPLHF.

The chain has TRBV20-1 and TRBJ1-1, with 8 bases aligning to TRBD1. The CDR3 runs to 11 residues. Germline CDR1 reads DFQATT; CDR2 reads SNEGSKA (reference sequence). This CDR3 reads CRGDRKAEAFF. For the CDR3, the DNA is TGCAGGGGGGACAGGAAGGCTGAAGCTTTCTTT.

This clone was observed once. The chain combines TRBV9 with TRBJ2-1, with D tentatively TRBD1 (6 bases). This CDR3 region has 15 residues. Trimming cost V 4 bases and J 1 base, with 12 bases left between them. CDR1 is SGDLS and CDR2 is YYNGEE in the germline V gene. The CDR3 region is CASSPMRGSYNEQFF. DNA for the CDR3: TGTGCCAGCAGCCCAATGAGGGGGTCCTACAATGAGCAGTTCTTC.

The genes are TRBV29-1 and TRBJ1-1; a possible D gene is TRBD1 (5 bases). The V gene lost 3 bases and the J gene lost 11 bases, with 7 bases spanning the gap. The germline V gene encodes CDR1 SQVTM and CDR2 ANQGSEA. This CDR3 has 9 amino acids. The CDR3 spells CSVDGGAFF. CDR3 coding DNA: TGCAGCGTTGACGGGGGGGCTTTCTTT.

The gene calls are TRBV7-3 and TRBJ2-1; 11 positions match TRBD2. This CDR3 is 17 amino acids long. V gave up 2 bases and J gave up 6 bases; unmatched junction bases: 9. CDR1 and CDR2 from the germline V gene are SGHTA and FQGTGA. This CDR3 is CASSLRGSGGVLNEQFF. DNA of the CDR3: TGTGCCAGCAGCTTACGTGGTAGCGGGGGGGTTCTCAATGAGCAGTTCTTC.

The chain combines TRBV7-2 with TRBJ2-5, with TRBD1 matching over 9 bases. The J call could be wrong; TRBJ2-7 is a better fit for the DNA end. Germline V lookup: CDR1 SGHTA, CDR2 FQGNSA. This CDR3 is 15 amino acids long. The CDR3 DNA sequence: TGTGCCAGCAGCTTAGGGACAGGGGCAACCTACGAGCAGTACTTC. Protein product: CASSLGTGATYEQYF.

This chain uses TRBV5-8 with TRBJ1-5, with a possible D match to TRBD1 (5 bases). Germline CDR1 SGHTS, CDR2 YDEGEE. Trimming pared 2 bases from V and 5 bases from J, leaving 14 bases between. The CDR3 spans 15 residues. The CDR3 loop reads CASSFKGLNYQPQHF. The CDR3, as DNA: TGTGCCAGCAGCTTTAAGGGACTGAACTATCAGCCCCAGCATTTT. The whole variable domain, remainder taken from reference TRBV5-8 and TRBJ1-5, is EAGVTQSPTHLIKTRGQQATLRCSPISGHTSVYWYQQALGLGLQFLLWYDEGEERNRGNFPPRFSGRQFPNYSSELNVNALELEDSALYLCASSFKGLNYQPQHFGDGTRLSIL.

The rearrangement joins TRBV5-1 to TRBJ2-7, with D hard to call. V was shortened by 5 bases and J by 3 bases, with 9 bases between the two germline ends. The CDR3 covers 12 residues. CDR1 SGHRS and CDR2 YFSETQ come from the germline V gene. The CDR3 sequence is CASSPTDYEQYF. In nucleotides, the CDR3 is TGCGCCAGCAGTCCCACAGACTACGAGCAGTACTTC.

The rearrangement joins TRBV7-2 to TRBJ1-1; D is unresolved. The V end lost 2 bases, the J end lost 3 bases, and 13 bases lay between the germline ends. Germline lookup yields CDR1 SGHTA and CDR2 FQGNSA. The CDR3 totals 15 residues. CDR3 coding DNA: TGTGCCAGCAGCTTAACCACAGAACACCACACTGAAGCTTTCTTT. Translated: CASSLTTEHHTEAFF.

This sequence joins TRBV4-3 and TRBJ2-7; unclear D gene. V shed 3 bases and J shed 6 bases, with 18 bases lying between them. Germline CDR1 and CDR2: LGHNA and YSLEER. This CDR3 is 15 amino acids long. CDR3 bases: TGCGCCAGCAGCCAGGCAGGTCTTGGGCTATCCGAGCAGTACTTC. Translating gives CASSQAGLGLSEQYF.

The chain couples TRBV14 to TRBJ2-2; D remains ambiguous. This CDR3 spans 17 amino acids. CDR1 is SGHDN, CDR2 FVKESK, per germline. V lost 0 bases to trimming and J lost 0 bases, with 11 bases between them. The CDR3: CASSQDIQAPNTGELFF. The CDR3 region has the DNA TGTGCCAGCAGCCAAGATATTCAGGCACCGAACACCGGGGAGCTGTTTTTT.

The chain employs TRBV18 and TRBJ2-1, with 9 bases fitting TRBD1. The CDR3 has 17 amino acids. The germline V gene has CDR1 KGHSH and CDR2 LQKENI. The V and J ends lost 1 base and 1 base, in that order; junction bases with no gene match: 5. CDR3 amino acids: CASSPRGDRGSYNEQFF. The CDR3 coding sequence is TGTGCCAGCTCACCACGGGGCGACAGGGGGTCCTACAATGAGCAGTTCTTC.

This clone was seen a handful of times. The gene calls are TRBV29-1 and TRBJ1-2, with D hard to call. The V gene's germline CDR1 is SQVTM and CDR2 ANQGSEA. V was pared by 1 base and J by 2 bases, with 8 bases between. The CDR3 loop spans 13 amino acids. The CDR3 DNA reads as TGCAGCGTTGAAGGACCGGGGAACTATGGCTACACCTTC. The encoded protein is CSVEGPGNYGYTF.

This clone has more than one count but fewer than ten. The chain couples TRBV2 to TRBJ1-6; D ambiguous. This CDR3 has 14 residues. CDR1 and CDR2 (germline): SNHLY, FYNNEI. Trimming cost V 7 bases and J 7 bases, with 14 bases left between them. CDR3 coding DNA: TGTGCCAGCACTATAGCCCAGACCAATTCACCCCTCCACTTT. Translation: CASTIAQTNSPLHF.

The chain couples TRBV27 to TRBJ2-1, with D possibly being TRBD1 (5 bases). The CDR3 runs to 13 residues. Per the germline V gene, CDR1 is MNHEY and CDR2 is SMNVEV (reference sequence). Trimming stripped 10 bases from V and 5 bases from J, with 15 bases between. CDR3 in DNA: TGTGCCACCAGGCAGGGATGGGACAATGAGCAGTTCTTC. Its protein is CATRQGWDNEQFF.

In its sample, this clone was seen a few times. The rearrangement uses TRBV5-4 and TRBJ2-5; D is unresolved. Germline V lookup: CDR1 SGHNT, CDR2 YYREEE (reference sequence). The CDR3 is 13 residues long. The V and J ends lost 7 bases and 3 bases respectively, with 13 bases between them. The DNA of the CDR3 is TGTGCCAGCGGGCGCCGACCAAAAGAGACCCAGTACTTC. It translates to CASGRRPKETQYF.

CDR3 nucleotides: TGTGCCAGCAGTTTATCCATAGGGACAGCCCTCAGAGATACGCAGTATTTT. Residues: CASSLSIGTALRDTQYF. The chain links TRBV27 to TRBJ2-3; TRBD1 agrees at 7 bases. CDR3 size: 17 residues. Germline-derived CDR1 and CDR2 are MNHEY and SMNVEV (reference sequence). J lost 5 bases, V lost 0 bases, and 11 bases had no gene match.

The rearrangement joins TRBV5-5 to TRBJ1-3; 8 bases map to TRBD1. V was clipped by 4 bases and J by 10 bases; unmatched bases: 4. Germline CDR1 and CDR2: SGHKS and YYEKEE (reference sequence). The CDR3 has 12 amino acids. CDR3: CASSPGTGTIYF. DNA for the CDR3: TGTGCCAGCAGCCCAGGGACAGGAACCATATATTTT.

This rearrangement joins TRBV14 to TRBJ2-5; tentatively, D is TRBD2 (5 bases). The CDR3 spans 16 residues. CDR1 is SGHDN and CDR2 is FVKESK in the germline V gene. The V end lost 2 bases, the J end lost 2 bases, and 15 bases lay between the germline ends. CDR3 DNA: TGTGCCAGCAGCCAACGAACGGGGATGATTCAAGAGACCCAGTACTTC. Its translation: CASSQRTGMIQETQYF.

The count of this clone is one. V is TRBV6-5 and J is TRBJ1-3, with D uncertain. Germline loops: CDR1 MNHEY, CDR2 SVGAGI. This CDR3 comprises 14 residues. The V end was cut by 2 bases, the J end by 0 bases, with 5 bases between. The CDR3 loop reads CASSYGLSGNTIYF. As DNA, the CDR3 is TGTGCCAGCAGTTACGGCCTCTCTGGAAACACCATATATTTT.